The 10 T cell receptor beta chains reported below all come from one sample, sequenced in a study of blood T cell repertoires in COVID-19. Repertoires were generated with immunoSEQ multiplex PCR, while TCRdb's copy carries only in-frame clones and drops some. The data hold under 350,000 clones, with roughly 83% observed a single time. The sample taken for sequencing was peripheral blood. Receptors were obtained from a man between 60 and 70 years old who had recovered from COVID-19.

The chain couples TRBV9 to TRBJ2-5; weak D call: TRBD1 (5 bases). The CDR3 has 15 residues. Germline-derived CDR1 and CDR2 are SGDLS and YYNGEE. Trimming took 0 bases from V and 1 from J, leaving 10 bases between them. The CDR3 nucleotides read TGTGCCAGCAGCGTAGCAGGGTCGACCCAAGAGACCCAGTACTTC. It yields the protein CASSVAGSTQETQYF.

The J gene is TRBJ1-5, the V gene TRBV2, with D tentatively TRBD1 (5 bases). The CDR3 totals 16 residues. The germline V gene has CDR1 SNHLY and CDR2 FYNNEI. Trimming stripped 2 bases from V and 5 bases from J, with 16 bases between. CDR3 amino acids: CASSEYAGGGDQPQHF. Here the CDR3 DNA reads TGTGCCAGCAGTGAATACGCGGGTGGGGGGGATCAGCCCCAGCATTTT.

Written as DNA, the CDR3 is TGTGCCAGCAGCTTCAGGGAAGAGACCCAGTACTTC. Translated, it gives CASSFREETQYF. This rearrangement joins TRBV7-9 to TRBJ2-5; tentatively, D is TRBD1 (5 bases). V was clipped by 3 bases and J by 3 bases, with 5 bases between them. The CDR3 covers 12 residues. Germline CDR1 and CDR2: SEHNR and FQNEAQ (reference sequence).

The chain joins TRBV6-5 to TRBJ1-1; 8 nucleotides align to TRBD1. Germline lookup yields CDR1 MNHEY and CDR2 SVGAGI. V was pared by 7 bases and J by 5 bases, with 12 bases of the junction left unmatched. This CDR3 comprises 15 residues. CDR3 sequence reads: CASTKDRVVRTEAFF. Here the CDR3 DNA reads TGTGCCAGCACCAAGGACAGGGTGGTGAGGACTGAAGCTTTCTTT.

This chain uses TRBV24-1 with TRBJ2-1, with D perhaps TRBD1 (6 bases). Germline V gene lookup returns CDR1 KGHDR and CDR2 SFDVKD. Trimming took 3 bases from V and 5 from J, leaving 13 bases between them. The CDR3 loop spans 15 amino acids. CDR3 DNA: TGTGCCACCAGTGATCCAGGCAGGGGAGACAATGAGCAGTTCTTC. Protein product: CATSDPGRGDNEQFF.

The V call is TRBV12-3 or TRBV12-4, the J call TRBJ1-2; 7 bases fit TRBD1. This CDR3 is 13 amino acids long. V was pared by 5 bases and J by 8 bases, with 8 bases of the junction left unmatched. The DNA of the CDR3 is TGTGCCAGCAGTCGCACAGGGGATAGGGGCTACACCTTC. Translating gives CASSRTGDRGYTF.

The sample holds a few counts of this clone. V usage is TRBV30 and J usage is TRBJ1-4; no clear D gene. V was pared by 2 bases and J by 8 bases, with 15 bases between. This CDR3 comprises 14 residues. Germline assignment: CDR1 GTSNPN and CDR2 SVGIG (reference sequence). The CDR3 spells CAWSLTGVLEKLFF. CDR3 DNA: TGTGCCTGGAGTCTTACCGGAGTATTGGAAAAACTGTTTTTT.

The chain uses TRBV5-1 and TRBJ2-2, with D uncertain. The CDR3 sequence is 12 residues long. With 0 bases removed from V and 11 bases from J, the gap between germline ends came to 8 bases. CDR1 and CDR2 (germline): SGHRS, YFSETQ. CDR3: CASSLVSLELFF. CDR3 nucleotide sequence: TGCGCCAGCAGCTTGGTTTCTCTAGAGCTGTTTTTT.

The rearrangement uses TRBV12-5 and TRBJ2-2; 8 nucleotides match TRBD1. The CDR3 runs to 15 residues. J lost 5 bases, V lost 4 bases, and 6 bases had no gene match. CDR1 and CDR2 (germline): LGHNT, FRNRAP. The CDR3 DNA reads as TGTGCTAGTGGTTCACAGGGGGTAGGAACCGGGGAGCTGTTTTTT. Translated, it gives CASGSQGVGTGELFF.

This clone has more than one count but fewer than ten. The genes are TRBV5-4 and TRBJ2-3; a possible D gene is TRBD2 (6 bases). The CDR3 totals 14 residues. The V and J ends lost 2 bases and 3 bases respectively, with 10 bases between them. The V gene's germline CDR1 is SGHNT and CDR2 YYREEE (reference sequence). The CDR3 DNA sequence: TGTGCCAGCAGCTTTTCGGCGGGAACAGATACGCAGTATTTT. Its protein product is CASSFSAGTDTQYF.